Each of the 26 T cell receptor beta chains below was sequenced from the same sample in a study of T-cell memory formation after mild COVID-19. TCRdb reprocessed the 5' RACE reads via MiXCR and lists one record per CDR3 protein. The sample has about 470,000 distinct CDR3 sequences, around 27% seen once. Input material: PBMCs or a T cell subset sorted from them (not recorded which). These receptors came from an adult woman who had mild COVID-19 (a few samples of this study predate the infection). Cell type and time point are not known.

This chain links TRBV6-5 with TRBJ2-3; the D is unclear. V shed 2 bases and J shed 0 bases, with 9 bases lying between them. The germline gives CDR1 MNHEY, CDR2 SVGAGI. The CDR3 has 15 residues. The chain's CDR3 is CASSYGAWSTDTQYF. DNA for the CDR3: TGTGCCAGCAGTTACGGTGCGTGGAGCACAGATACGCAGTATTTT.

In this sample, this clonotype turned up a few times. The J gene is TRBJ2-3, the V gene TRBV6-6; 9 bases match TRBD2. The CDR3 is made up of 16 amino acids. J gave up 2 bases and V 2 bases, and 5 bases lay outside the gene matches. Germline values: CDR1 MNHNY, CDR2 SVGAGI (reference sequence). CDR3 sequence reads: CASSYPTSGATDTQYF. The CDR3 nucleotides are TGTGCCAGCAGTTACCCGACTAGCGGTGCCACAGATACGCAGTATTTT.

This clonotype was seen only a few times. This sequence joins TRBV5-1 and TRBJ2-3; 7 nucleotides align to TRBD1. With V trimmed by 6 bases and J by 4 bases, 8 bases remained unmatched. CDR1 and CDR2 (germline): SGHRS, YFSETQ. The CDR3 contains 14 residues. CDR3 nucleotides: TGCGCCAGCACAAGACGACAGGGCCCAGATACGCAGTATTTT. As protein: CASTRRQGPDTQYF. Full variable domain (missing parts from reference TRBV5-1 and TRBJ2-3): KAGVTQTPRYLIKTRGQQVTLSCSPISGHRSVSWYQQTPGQGLQFLFEYFSETQRNKGNFPGRFSGRQFSNSRSEMNVSTLELGDSALYLCASTRRQGPDTQYFGPGTRLTVL.

The chain employs TRBV6-5 and TRBJ1-4; D perhaps matches TRBD1 (5 bases). Germline V gene sequence: CDR1 MNHEY, CDR2 SVGAGI. Trimming removed 2 bases from V and 7 bases from J, with 14 bases in between. This CDR3 spans 15 amino acids. The CDR3 sequence: CASSYGGGRFEKLFF. For the CDR3, the DNA is TGTGCCAGCAGTTACGGCGGGGGGAGGTTTGAAAAACTGTTTTTT.

This clonotype appeared a few times. The chain joins TRBV12-3 or TRBV12-4 to TRBJ2-3; 7 bases match TRBD1. The V gene end was trimmed by 6 bases and the J gene end by 0 bases; junction bases not matched to a gene: 6. The CDR3 contains 15 residues. In nucleotides, the CDR3 is TGTGCCAGCAGGATGGGACAGTTTAGCACAGATACGCAGTATTTT. Amino acids: CASRMGQFSTDTQYF.

This clonotype was detected ten times or more. The chain recombines TRBV12-3 or TRBV12-4 with TRBJ2-2; no clear D. This CDR3 has 15 residues. Trimming removed 2 bases from V and 0 bases from J, with 7 bases in between. As DNA, the CDR3 is TGTGCCAGCAGTTTAAGGCAGGCGAACACCGGGGAGCTGTTTTTT. Translated: CASSLRQANTGELFF.

The sample holds a few counts of this clonotype. This sequence joins TRBV20-1 and TRBJ1-1, with D perhaps matching TRBD1 (5 bases). This CDR3 is 13 amino acids long. Germline V lookup: CDR1 DFQATT, CDR2 SNEGSKA (reference sequence). Trimming removed 3 bases at V and 0 bases at J, with 8 bases between. The CDR3 nucleotides read TGCAGTGCTAGGCAGGGTCTGAACACTGAAGCTTTCTTT. Translated, it gives CSARQGLNTEAFF.

This clonotype was counted a few times. The CDR3 nucleotides are TGTGCCAGTAGTATTCAAGGACAGGCCACTGAAGCTTTCTTT. Translating it yields CASSIQGQATEAFF. The rearrangement links TRBV19 to TRBJ1-1; 7 bases map to TRBD1. Germline V gene data show CDR1 as LNHDA and CDR2 as SQIVND (reference sequence). This CDR3 contains 14 residues. V shed 3 bases, J shed 4 bases, and the junction held 5 bases outside the gene matches.

The genes are TRBV20-1 and TRBJ2-4; D unresolved. In germline, CDR1 is DFQATT, CDR2 SNEGSKA (reference sequence). This CDR3 contains 13 residues. Trimming stripped 0 bases from V and 5 bases from J, with 8 bases between. The CDR3 sequence is CSARDTPENIQYF. As DNA, the CDR3 is TGCAGTGCTAGAGACACTCCAGAAAACATTCAGTACTTC.

This CDR3 is CATSEASGSYNEQFF. In nucleotides, the CDR3 is TGTGCCACCAGTGAGGCTAGCGGATCCTACAATGAGCAGTTCTTC. V and J are TRBV24-1 and TRBJ2-1, with TRBD2 identical over 7 bases. Losses at the gene ends were 4 bases for V and 1 base for J; bases not matched to a gene: 3. Germline-derived CDR1 and CDR2 are KGHDR and SFDVKD. The length of the CDR3 is 15 residues.

This clonotype was observed a single time. The chain combines TRBV11-3 with TRBJ2-1; the D gene is possibly TRBD2 (6 bases). V lost 2 bases to trimming and J lost 4 bases, with 15 bases between them. Germline assignment: CDR1 SGHNT and CDR2 YENEEA. CDR3 length: 16 amino acids. CDR3 nucleotides: TGTGCCAGCAGCTTATCGGGAGTGGGAACTTACAATGAGCAGTTCTTC. It encodes CASSLSGVGTYNEQFF.

This sequence joins TRBV10-3 and TRBJ1-6, with D uncertain. V lost 11 bases and J 1 base, leaving 12 bases between the germline ends. CDR1 is ENHRY and CDR2 is SYGVKD in the germline V gene. This CDR3 has 14 residues. In DNA, the CDR3 is TGTGCCGCAGCCCGAGATTCCTATAATTCACCCCTCCACTTT. It specifies CAAARDSYNSPLHF.

The chain employs TRBV5-5 and TRBJ1-5; 8 bases map to TRBD1. The V gene's germline CDR1 is SGHKS and CDR2 YYEKEE (reference sequence). This CDR3 region has 14 residues. After removal of 0 bases from V and 5 bases from J, the junction contained 1 base not matched to a gene. The CDR3 is CASSLAGGHQPQHF. The CDR3 coding sequence is TGTGCCAGCAGCTTGGCAGGGGGCCATCAGCCCCAGCATTTT.

The J gene is TRBJ1-5, the V gene TRBV19; perhaps TRBD1 as D (5 bases). Trimming took 7 bases from V and 2 from J, leaving 12 bases between them. From germline, CDR1 is LNHDA and CDR2 SQIVND (reference sequence). This CDR3 spans 14 amino acids. CDR3 sequence reads: CASNRGGGNQPQHF. In DNA, the CDR3 is TGTGCCAGTAATAGGGGCGGCGGCAATCAGCCCCAGCATTTT.

In this sample, this clonotype turned up once. The chain has TRBV3-1 and TRBJ1-2; TRBD1 aligns across 7 bases. Per germline, CDR1 LGHDT and CDR2 YNNKEL (reference sequence). Unmatched junction bases numbered 3, after V lost 1 base and J lost 1 base. The CDR3 length is 15 residues. In DNA form, the CDR3 reads TGTGCCAGCAGCCAAGGAGGGGGCCGTAACTATGGCTACACCTTC. Its translation is CASSQGGGRNYGYTF.

This chain connects TRBV27 to TRBJ2-7; 10 bases fit TRBD1. The V and J ends lost 5 bases and 2 bases, in that order; junction bases with no gene match: 6. Germline loops: CDR1 MNHEY, CDR2 SMNVEV (reference sequence). The CDR3 is made up of 15 amino acids. The CDR3 coding sequence is TGTGCCAGCAGTCGACCGGGACAGGGGACCTACGAGCAGTACTTC. Its protein product is CASSRPGQGTYEQYF.

This CDR3 is CASSYGQGPYEQYF. The CDR3 DNA is TGTGCCAGCAGTTACGGACAGGGACCCTACGAGCAGTACTTC. The V and J genes are TRBV6-6 and TRBJ2-7, with 8 bases matching TRBD1. V was clipped by 2 bases and J by 2 bases; unmatched bases: 2. The CDR3 loop spans 14 amino acids. CDR1 and CDR2 from the germline V gene are MNHNY and SVGAGI (reference sequence).

There are a few counts of this clonotype. J is TRBJ2-1 and V is TRBV7-8; TRBD2 matches at 10 bases. Germline lookup yields CDR1 SGHVS and CDR2 FQNEAQ. Trimming at V came to 5 bases and at J to 7 bases, leaving 11 bases not matched to a gene. This CDR3 contains 16 residues. CDR3 residues: CASSVYLAGEGNEQFF. CDR3 DNA sequence: TGTGCCAGCAGCGTTTACCTAGCGGGAGAGGGGAATGAGCAGTTCTTC.

This clonotype was recorded a few times. V is TRBV2 and J is TRBJ2-7; 8 bases fit TRBD2. This CDR3 contains 12 residues. CDR1 is SNHLY and CDR2 is FYNNEI in the germline V gene. V gave up 3 bases and J gave up 6 bases; unmatched junction bases: 1. CDR3 nucleotides: TGTGCCAGCAGTGATCGGGGGGGCGAGCAGTACTTC. Its protein is CASSDRGGEQYF.

This clonotype appeared a few times. This chain uses TRBV18 with TRBJ1-4; 12 bases map to TRBD1. This CDR3 region has 20 residues. Germline V gene data show CDR1 as KGHSH and CDR2 as LQKENI. Trimming at V came to 4 bases and at J to 2 bases, leaving 14 bases not matched to a gene. The CDR3 loop is CASSLKPGQGASATNEKLFF. CDR3 DNA sequence: TGTGCCAGCTCACTCAAGCCGGGACAGGGGGCTTCGGCGACTAATGAAAAACTGTTTTTT.

The chain combines TRBV6-2 or TRBV6-3 with TRBJ2-3, with D unresolved. CDR1 and CDR2 (germline): MNHEY, SVGEGT. The CDR3 length is 12 residues. Trimming removed 2 bases at V and 5 bases at J, with 5 bases between. CDR3 amino acids: CASSYPLDTQYF. The CDR3 nucleotides read TGTGCCAGCAGTTACCCACTAGATACGCAGTATTTT.

The chain couples TRBV3-1 to TRBJ1-1; D remains unclear. The CDR3 totals 15 residues. V was trimmed by 4 bases and J by 2 bases, leaving 14 bases between them. Germline assignment: CDR1 LGHDT and CDR2 YNNKEL (reference sequence). Written as DNA, the CDR3 is TGTGCCAGCAGCCGCCGAGGCAGTATCAACACTGAAGCTTTCTTT. Protein: CASSRRGSINTEAFF.

The rearrangement uses TRBV20-1 and TRBJ1-1, with a tentative D call TRBD1 (5 bases). V lost 0 bases, J lost 0 bases, and 14 bases lay in between. Germline assignment: CDR1 DFQATT and CDR2 SNEGSKA (reference sequence). The CDR3 runs to 16 residues. CDR3 bases: TGCAGTGCTAGAGAGCCCCGTTGGGGGGTGAACACTGAAGCTTTCTTT. Translated, it gives CSAREPRWGVNTEAFF.

This clonotype came up a few times. The V call is TRBV20-1, the J call TRBJ2-7; TRBD2 matches 7 bases. This CDR3 has 15 residues. Looked up from germline, CDR1 is DFQATT and CDR2 is SNEGSKA (reference sequence). Trimming at V came to 8 bases and at J to 3 bases, leaving 16 bases not matched to a gene. CDR3 in amino acids: CSRLASNSGIYEQYF. The CDR3 nucleotides are TGCAGTAGACTAGCCTCAAATTCGGGGATCTACGAGCAGTACTTC.

This clonotype has a handful of counts. This chain joins TRBV2 and TRBJ1-3; TRBD1 matches 9 bases. V was clipped by 11 bases and J by 3 bases; unmatched bases: 17. This CDR3 has 17 residues. Germline V gene sequence: CDR1 SNHLY, CDR2 FYNNEI. DNA for the CDR3: TGTGCCTCCGCATACAGCCGGGACAGGGTTATTGGAAACACCATATATTTT. The encoded protein is CASAYSRDRVIGNTIYF.

V is TRBV30 and J is TRBJ2-3, with no clear D. The CDR3 contains 14 residues. From germline, CDR1 is GTSNPN and CDR2 SVGIG (reference sequence). The V end was cut by 5 bases, the J end by 2 bases, with 14 bases between. The CDR3 region has the DNA TGTGCCTGGGGGCCGCCATCACCCACAGATACGCAGTATTTT. This gives the protein CAWGPPSPTDTQYF.